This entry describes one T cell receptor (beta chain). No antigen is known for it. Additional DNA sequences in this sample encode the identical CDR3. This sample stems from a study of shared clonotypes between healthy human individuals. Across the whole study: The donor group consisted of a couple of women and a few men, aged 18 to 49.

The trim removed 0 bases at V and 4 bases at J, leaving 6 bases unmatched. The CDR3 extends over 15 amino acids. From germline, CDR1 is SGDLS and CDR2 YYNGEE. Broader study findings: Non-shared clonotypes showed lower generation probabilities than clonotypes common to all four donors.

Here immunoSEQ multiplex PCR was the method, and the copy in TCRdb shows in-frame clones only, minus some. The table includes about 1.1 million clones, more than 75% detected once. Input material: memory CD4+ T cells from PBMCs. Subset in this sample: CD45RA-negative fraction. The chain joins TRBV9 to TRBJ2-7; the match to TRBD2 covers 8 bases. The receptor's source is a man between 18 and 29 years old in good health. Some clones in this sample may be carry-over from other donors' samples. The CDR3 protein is CASSVGGTSSYEQYF. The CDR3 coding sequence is TGTGCCAGCAGCGTAGGCGGGACTAGTTCTTACGAGCAGTACTTC.